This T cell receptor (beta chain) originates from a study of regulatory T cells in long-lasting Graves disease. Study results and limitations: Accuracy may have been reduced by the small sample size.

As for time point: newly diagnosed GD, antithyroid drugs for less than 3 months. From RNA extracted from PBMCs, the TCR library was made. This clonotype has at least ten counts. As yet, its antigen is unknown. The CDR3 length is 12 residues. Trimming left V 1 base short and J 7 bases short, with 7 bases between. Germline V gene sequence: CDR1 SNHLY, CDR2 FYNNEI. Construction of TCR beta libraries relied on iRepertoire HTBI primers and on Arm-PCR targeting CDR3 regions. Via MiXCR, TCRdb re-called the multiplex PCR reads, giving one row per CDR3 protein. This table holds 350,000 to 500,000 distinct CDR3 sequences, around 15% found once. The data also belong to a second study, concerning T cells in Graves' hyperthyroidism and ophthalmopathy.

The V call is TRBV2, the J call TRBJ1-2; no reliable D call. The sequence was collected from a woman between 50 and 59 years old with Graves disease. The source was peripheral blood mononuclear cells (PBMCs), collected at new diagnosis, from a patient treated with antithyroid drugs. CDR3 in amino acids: CASSEVGFGYTF. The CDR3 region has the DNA TGTGCCAGCAGTGAAGTGGGCTTTGGCTACACCTTC.